This T cell receptor beta chain was captured by sequencing in a study of radiation and T cells in renal cell carcinoma. Study-wide points: Pretreatment tumor biopsies were lacking, so baseline clonotypes are unknown. In blood, top tumor clones expanded by 2 weeks, shrinking by 4. In nephrectomy-only tumors, top 100 clonotypes averaged approximately 40%, versus 54% irradiated.

Of note for this clone: Its target is not known.

Profiled with immunoSEQ multiplex PCR; TCRdb holds only in-frame clones, not every one. The table lists 15,000 to 20,000 clones, over 45% of them singletons. Noted treatment: 15 Gy SBRT to primary tumor, nephrectomy 4 weeks later. This renal cell carcinoma was of the clear cell type. The source material was tumor tissue, sampled from a patient whose treatment included radiotherapy and nephrectomy. This receptor was obtained from a man between 50 and 59 years old with renal cell carcinoma.

The CDR3 here is CASSPVVGSQETQYF. The DNA for the CDR3 is TGCGCCAGCAGCCCAGTGGTGGGGTCCCAAGAGACCCAGTACTTC. J is TRBJ2-5 and V is TRBV5-1, with D unclear. V was cut by 4 bases and J by 1 base, with 14 bases left in between. Per the germline V gene, CDR1 is SGHRS and CDR2 is YFSETQ. This CDR3 spans 15 amino acids. Based on the CDR3 plus reference TRBV5-1 and TRBJ2-5, the full variable domain is KAGVTQTPRYLIKTRGQQVTLSCSPISGHRSVSWYQQTPGQGLQFLFEYFSETQRNKGNFPGRFSGRQFSNSRSEMNVSTLELGDSALYLCASSPVVGSQETQYFGPGTRLLVL.